The next 19 T cell receptor beta chains were all read from a single sample in a study of preoperative IRX-2 immunotherapy in early breast cancer. TCRdb's copy holds only in-frame clones and misses some; the assay was immunoSEQ multiplex PCR. The sample holds 15,000 to 25,000 clones; over 80% are singletons and the top ten take 1.2%. The treatment here: preoperative locoregional IRX-2 cytokine immunotherapy. Sequences were derived from lymph node tissue, sampled after IRX-2 immunotherapy. The receptors come from a human donor with breast cancer.

V gene TRBV10-2 combines with J gene TRBJ1-5; D might be TRBD1 (5 bases). This CDR3 spans 18 amino acids. V lost 2 bases, J lost 1 base, and 18 bases lay in between. Per germline, CDR1 WSHSY and CDR2 SAAADI. The CDR3 protein is CASSEQGRLGSSNQPQHF. The CDR3 nucleotides read TGCGCCAGCAGTGAGCAGGGCCGGCTAGGGAGCAGCAATCAGCCCCAGCATTTT.

The chain couples TRBV6-8 to TRBJ2-7, with a possible D match to TRBD1 (6 bases). The CDR3 contains 12 residues. Germline CDR1 MNHGY, CDR2 SAAAGT. Deletions cut 6 bases from V and 2 bases from J, with 8 bases between. CDR3 region: CASRRDTYEQYF. The CDR3 nucleotides read TGTGCCAGCAGGAGGGACACCTACGAGCAGTACTTC.

V usage is TRBV19 and J usage is TRBJ1-1; TRBD1 is a possible D gene (6 bases). The V end lost 3 bases, the J end lost 5 bases, and 10 bases lay between the germline ends. CDR1 and CDR2 (germline): LNHDA, SQIVND (reference sequence). The CDR3 runs to 13 residues. CDR3 in amino acids: CASSMKGGTEAFF. As DNA, the CDR3 is TGTGCCAGTAGTATGAAGGGGGGAACTGAAGCTTTCTTT.

The chain couples TRBV11-3 to TRBJ2-1; 9 nucleotides align to TRBD1. Germline CDR1 reads SGHNT; CDR2 reads YENEEA. Trimming removed 5 bases from V and 5 bases from J; junction bases left unmatched: 4. The CDR3 loop spans 14 amino acids. CDR3 sequence reads: CASSTDRGHNEQFF. The CDR3 DNA reads TGTGCCAGCAGCACGGACAGGGGTCACAATGAGCAGTTCTTC.

The gene calls are TRBV11-3 and TRBJ1-1; D gene ambiguous. V lost 2 bases and J lost 4, with 14 bases in between. CDR3 length equals 15 residues. CDR1 and CDR2 from the germline V gene are SGHNT and YENEEA. CDR3 nucleotides: TGTGCCAGCAGCTTAATAGGGTACGCGGGCACTGAAGCTTTCTTT. This sequence encodes CASSLIGYAGTEAFF.

The chain recombines TRBV30 with TRBJ1-6; 10 bases line up with TRBD1. The CDR3 contains 15 residues. V dropped 2 bases and J dropped 8; count of bases not matched to a gene: 6. Germline-derived CDR1 and CDR2 are GTSNPN and SVGIG (reference sequence). CDR3: CAWSQRQGADSPLHF. CDR3 bases: TGTGCCTGGAGTCAACGACAGGGGGCGGATTCACCCCTCCACTTT.

The rearrangement links TRBV11-3 to TRBJ2-5, with TRBD2 matching over 12 bases. Germline loops: CDR1 SGHNT, CDR2 YENEEA. This CDR3 is built from 18 residues. Trimming at V came to 5 bases and at J to 4 bases, leaving 14 bases not matched to a gene. The CDR3 DNA sequence: TGTGCCAGCAGCCGAGGTACTAGCGGGGGGTCGTTAGGAGAGACCCAGTACTTC. It translates to CASSRGTSGGSLGETQYF.

The rearrangement uses TRBV5-1 and TRBJ1-4; D is ambiguous. The CDR3 is made up of 15 amino acids. Per germline, CDR1 SGHRS and CDR2 YFSETQ. V was pared by 5 bases and J by 8 bases, with 19 bases between. In DNA form, the CDR3 reads TGCGCCAGCAGGGGTGACGGCCTTATGGGGGAAAAACTGTTTTTT. As protein: CASRGDGLMGEKLFF.

The chain has TRBV19 and TRBJ1-1, with a possible D match to TRBD1 (5 bases). The CDR3 contains 13 residues. V gave up 8 bases and J gave up 0 bases, with 10 bases separating them. Germline lookup yields CDR1 LNHDA and CDR2 SQIVND (reference sequence). The CDR3 bases are TGTGCCAGTTTCGAGGGGCTGAACACTGAAGCTTTCTTT. Its protein product is CASFEGLNTEAFF.

The J gene is TRBJ1-1, the V gene TRBV14; 7 bases are shared with TRBD1. Unmatched junction bases numbered 3, after V lost 4 bases and J lost 1 base. This CDR3 spans 14 amino acids. CDR1 is SGHDN and CDR2 is FVKESK in the germline V gene. CDR3 in amino acids: CASSPGGENTEAFF. Here the CDR3 DNA reads TGTGCCAGCAGCCCAGGGGGGGAGAACACTGAAGCTTTCTTT.

The V gene is TRBV5-1, the J gene TRBJ1-4; 9 nucleotides align to TRBD1. J was trimmed by 8 bases and V by 4 bases; bases with no gene match: 9. Germline CDR1 is SGHRS and CDR2 is YFSETQ. The CDR3 is 15 amino acids. The CDR3 bases are TGCGCCAGCAGCCTGAGCGGGACAGGGTTAGAAAAACTGTTTTTT. Translated: CASSLSGTGLEKLFF.

The chain joins TRBV4-1 to TRBJ1-1; 8 bases line up with TRBD1. Germline CDR1 is MGHRA and CDR2 is YSYEKL. This CDR3 is built from 15 residues. V shed 1 base, J shed 1 base, and the junction held 2 bases outside the gene matches. The CDR3 here is CASSQGQGANTEAFF. CDR3 coding DNA: TGCGCCAGCAGCCAAGGTCAGGGGGCGAACACTGAAGCTTTCTTT.

The chain links TRBV28 to TRBJ2-3; TRBD1 might be the D (6 bases). Germline assignment: CDR1 MDHEN and CDR2 SYDVKM. CDR3 length: 13 amino acids. Trimming left V 7 bases short and J 2 bases short, with 10 bases between. The CDR3 here is CASTGQSTDTQYF. The CDR3 DNA reads as TGTGCCAGCACAGGACAGTCCACAGATACGCAGTATTTT.

This chain links TRBV29-1 with TRBJ1-1; D perhaps matches TRBD1 (5 bases). This CDR3 has 12 residues. Germline V CDR1 and CDR2: SQVTM, ANQGSEA. CDR3 coding DNA: TGCAGTGGCGGGGGGACCAACACTGAAGCTTTCTTT. Translated: CSGGGTNTEAFF. Full variable domain (remainder filled in from reference TRBV29-1 and TRBJ1-1): SAVISQKPSRDICQRGTSLTIQCQVDSQVTMMFWYRQQPGQSLTLIATANQGSEATYESGFVIDKFPISRPNLTFSTLTVSNMSPEDSSIYLCSGGGTNTEAFFGQGTRLTVV.

The rearrangement uses TRBV19 and TRBJ1-1, with D perhaps matching TRBD1 (6 bases). V was shortened by 10 bases and J by 0 bases, with 24 bases between the two germline ends. Looked up from germline, CDR1 is LNHDA and CDR2 is SQIVND (reference sequence). This CDR3 region has 17 residues. The CDR3 coding sequence is TGTGCCACTGGGGACACTTTCAGGAAGGGAATGAACACTGAAGCTTTCTTT. Encoded protein: CATGDTFRKGMNTEAFF. Complete variable domain (other parts from reference TRBV19 and TRBJ1-1): DGGITQSPKYLFRKEGQNVTLSCEQNLNHDAMYWYRQDPGQGLRLIYYSQIVNDFQKGDIAEGYSVSREKKESFPLTVTSAQKNPTAFYLCATGDTFRKGMNTEAFFGQGTRLTVV.

This clone appeared once. In DNA, the CDR3 is TGCGCCAGCAGTGAGGCGGGACAGGGAAATGAAAAACTGTTTTTT. Encoded protein: CASSEAGQGNEKLFF. The chain combines TRBV10-2 with TRBJ1-4; TRBD1 matches at 9 bases. Germline V gene data show CDR1 as WSHSY and CDR2 as SAAADI. J was trimmed by 5 bases and V by 2 bases; bases with no gene match: 3. This CDR3 comprises 15 residues.

For this clone: One junction end does not reproduce the germline sequence, and a read error may be involved. This CDR3 is CARSSKDRGIYEQYF. CDR3 nucleotides: TGTGCCAGAAGCTCAAAGGACAGGGGAATCTACGAGCAGTACTTC. The chain couples TRBV11-1 to TRBJ2-7; TRBD1 matches at 9 bases. In germline, CDR1 is SGHAT, CDR2 FQDESV (reference sequence). This CDR3 contains 15 residues.

This chain uses TRBV6-8 with TRBJ2-7; 8 positions agree with TRBD1. Germline V gene lookup returns CDR1 MNHGY and CDR2 SAAAGT. The CDR3 is made up of 12 amino acids. Trimming at V came to 6 bases and at J to 4 bases, leaving 2 bases not matched to a gene. CDR3 residues: CASRGDRYEQYF. The CDR3 nucleotides are TGTGCCAGCAGGGGGGACAGGTACGAGCAGTACTTC.

V gene TRBV19 combines with J gene TRBJ1-5; 9 bases are shared with TRBD1. Germline V gene lookup returns CDR1 LNHDA and CDR2 SQIVND (reference sequence). Losses at the gene ends were 7 bases for V and 1 base for J; bases not matched to a gene: 5. CDR3 length: 15 amino acids. The CDR3 reads CASNPTGGSNQPQHF. The CDR3 bases are TGTGCCAGTAATCCGACAGGGGGAAGCAATCAGCCCCAGCATTTT.